The 6 T cell receptor beta chains below were found in one sample sequenced in a study of cytomegalovirus exposure and HLA in healthy donors. Researchers ran the PCR with 60 Vbeta and 13 Jbeta primers. Clones were sequenced by immunoSEQ multiplex PCR, and TCRdb holds only the in-frame ones, with some missing. This table holds roughly 100,000 clones, roughly four fifths found once. Sequences were obtained from PBMCs. All receptors come from a male donor in good health and CMV-seropositive.

This clone was seen just once. The CDR3 DNA is TGCAGCGTTGTTCTGGGGGCGATTGAAGCTTTCTTT. It codes for CSVVLGAIEAFF. The rearrangement links TRBV29-1 to TRBJ1-1; D might be TRBD1 (6 bases). Trimming stripped 4 bases from V and 7 bases from J, with 13 bases between. CDR1 is SQVTM, CDR2 ANQGSEA, per germline. This CDR3 spans 12 amino acids.

The chain has TRBV2 and TRBJ2-2; D gene ambiguous. CDR1 is SNHLY, CDR2 FYNNEI, per germline. CDR3 length equals 15 residues. The germline V and J ends were trimmed by 6 bases and 0 bases, with 11 bases remaining between them. The CDR3 nucleotides are TGTGCCAGCAGCTTCGAGAATACGAACACCGGGGAGCTGTTTTTT. Amino acids: CASSFENTNTGELFF.

The chain recombines TRBV10-1 with TRBJ2-7; 10 nucleotides match TRBD2. Germline lookup yields CDR1 WNHNN and CDR2 SYGVQD (reference sequence). The length of the CDR3 is 15 residues. With V trimmed by 4 bases and J by 5 bases, 8 bases remained unmatched. The CDR3 is CASSGPSGSGHEQYF. The CDR3, as DNA: TGCGCCAGCAGTGGGCCTAGCGGGAGTGGCCACGAGCAGTACTTC.

The chain links TRBV30 to TRBJ2-3; 10 bases map to TRBD2. The J segment lost 1 base and the V segment lost 8 bases, leaving 6 bases of the junction unmatched. Germline V gene data show CDR1 as GTSNPN and CDR2 as SVGIG (reference sequence). CDR3 length: 14 amino acids. For the CDR3, the DNA is TGTGCCAGCAGCGGGAGGGTTCGCACAGATACGCAGTATTTT. Encoded protein: CASSGRVRTDTQYF.

The chain carries TRBV5-6 and TRBJ2-3; 7 bases agree with TRBD2. The CDR3 is made up of 19 amino acids. The germline gives CDR1 SGHDT, CDR2 YYEEEE. The trim removed 4 bases at V and 0 bases at J, leaving 17 bases unmatched. CDR3 residues: CASSLSGRGSTGSTDTQYF. The DNA of the CDR3 is TGTGCCAGCAGCCTTTCGGGGCGGGGGTCCACAGGAAGCACAGATACGCAGTATTTT.

The chain is built from TRBV29-1 and TRBJ2-5; D possibly corresponds to TRBD1 (7 bases). The closer fit of TRBJ2-7 to the DNA end suggests the J call may be wrong. There are 11 residues in the CDR3. Germline CDR1 is SQVTM and CDR2 is ANQGSEA. The chain's CDR3 is CSVDRGDEQYF. The CDR3 DNA sequence: TGCAGCGTTGACAGGGGGGACGAGCAGTACTTC.